Below are 27 T cell receptor beta chains sequenced from a single sample in a study of T cell responses to AZD1222 COVID-19 vaccine. Sequenced by immunoSEQ multiplex PCR; TCRdb stores in-frame clones only, minus some. The sample holds some 140,000 clones; approximately 92% are singletons and the top ten take roughly 7%. The sample here was peripheral blood, taken 28 days after the second AZD1222 dose. These TCRs come from an adult who received the AZD1222 COVID-19 vaccine.

V gene TRBV9 combines with J gene TRBJ2-3; 7 bases line up with TRBD2. The V gene end was trimmed by 0 bases and the J gene end by 2 bases; junction bases not matched to a gene: 6. The CDR3 length is 16 residues. Germline CDR1 is SGDLS and CDR2 is YYNGEE. The DNA of the CDR3 is TGTGCCAGCAGCGTAGGTGCTAGCGGAGACACAGATACGCAGTATTTT. This gives the protein CASSVGASGDTDTQYF.

This chain uses TRBV6-5 with TRBJ2-5; tentative D call: TRBD1 (5 bases). V was pared by 7 bases and J by 2 bases, with 11 bases between. Germline V CDR1 and CDR2: MNHEY, SVGAGI. The CDR3 extends over 13 amino acids. CDR3 amino acids: CASKGYFQETQYF. The CDR3 DNA follows: TGTGCCAGCAAGGGGTACTTTCAAGAGACCCAGTACTTC.

This chain connects TRBV12-3 or TRBV12-4 to TRBJ2-1, with no clear D. This CDR3 has 12 residues. V gave up 3 bases and J gave up 12 bases, with 12 bases separating them. CDR3 in DNA: TGTGCCAGCAGTTTGGGCGGCGGAAGGCAGTTCTTC. Translated, it gives CASSLGGGRQFF.

The chain is built from TRBV19 and TRBJ2-5; either TRBD1 or TRBD2 may fit D (5 bases each). Germline V CDR1 and CDR2: LNHDA, SQIVND (reference sequence). The V gene lost 5 bases and the J gene lost 0 bases, with 16 bases spanning the gap. CDR3 length: 16 residues. CDR3: CASSGPGRWNQETQYF. DNA for the CDR3: TGTGCCAGTAGTGGGCCGGGACGGTGGAACCAAGAGACCCAGTACTTC.

CDR3 sequence: CASSPRTGNTEAFF. CDR3 DNA: TGTGCCAGCAGTCCTCGGACAGGGAACACTGAAGCTTTCTTT. The chain recombines TRBV6-5 with TRBJ1-1, with 7 bases fitting TRBD1. The CDR3 consists of 14 residues. The trim removed 5 bases at V and 1 base at J, leaving 4 bases unmatched. Germline CDR1 reads MNHEY; CDR2 reads SVGAGI.

The rearrangement links TRBV29-1 to TRBJ2-7; no definite D call. Trimming took 3 bases from V and 3 from J, leaving 9 bases between them. The CDR3 is made up of 12 amino acids. Germline CDR1 reads SQVTM; CDR2 reads ANQGSEA. This CDR3 reads CSVDWVDYEQYF. CDR3 nucleotides: TGCAGCGTTGACTGGGTGGACTACGAGCAGTACTTC.

CDR3 protein: CARGQGTKNIQYF. The DNA for the CDR3 is TGTGCCAGAGGTCAGGGGACCAAAAACATTCAGTACTTC. This rearrangement joins TRBV9 to TRBJ2-4; tentatively, D is TRBD1 (6 bases). Germline values: CDR1 SGDLS, CDR2 YYNGEE. Trimming took off 8 bases at V and 2 bases at J, with 11 bases between the two ends. The length of the CDR3 is 13 residues.

The rearrangement links TRBV12-5 to TRBJ1-2, with a weak D call TRBD1 (6 bases). With 4 bases removed from V and 0 bases from J, the gap between germline ends came to 21 bases. Germline V gene lookup returns CDR1 LGHNT and CDR2 FRNRAP. The CDR3 totals 18 residues. The DNA of the CDR3 is TGTGCTAGTGGTTGGACACGGACAGCGCCCACAACTAACTATGGCTACACCTTC. Translated, it gives CASGWTRTAPTTNYGYTF.

The genes are TRBV10-1 and TRBJ1-4, with a tentative D call TRBD1 (6 bases). This CDR3 is 17 amino acids long. V lost 5 bases to trimming and J lost 4 bases, with 20 bases between them. The germline V gene has CDR1 WNHNN and CDR2 SYGVQD (reference sequence). Here the CDR3 reads CASSRRVQTGLNEKLFF. The CDR3 DNA reads as TGCGCCAGCAGTCGAAGAGTACAGACAGGACTTAATGAAAAACTGTTTTTT.

V is TRBV19 and J is TRBJ2-7; no clear D gene. This CDR3 contains 15 residues. Between the trimmed V and J ends, which lost 4 bases and 1 base, there was a span of 14 bases. Germline CDR1 and CDR2: LNHDA and SQIVND (reference sequence). The CDR3 here is CASSRHAVESYEQYF. In nucleotides, the CDR3 is TGTGCCAGTAGTAGGCACGCGGTGGAGTCCTACGAGCAGTACTTC.

J is TRBJ2-1 and V is TRBV5-4; D uncertain. Trimming stripped 4 bases from V and 2 bases from J, with 10 bases between. Germline values: CDR1 SGHNT, CDR2 YYREEE (reference sequence). CDR3 length: 14 amino acids. The chain's CDR3 is CASSLGFPYNEQFF. DNA for the CDR3: TGTGCCAGCAGCCTAGGGTTTCCCTACAATGAGCAGTTCTTC.

The chain carries TRBV10-3 and TRBJ1-1; TRBD1 matches at 7 bases. CDR3 length equals 13 residues. Germline V gene data show CDR1 as ENHRY and CDR2 as SYGVKD. V shed 8 bases and J 3 bases; nucleotides not matched to a gene: 6. Written as DNA, the CDR3 is TGTGCCATCGGGACAGAGTGGGACACTGAAGCTTTCTTT. Translating it yields CAIGTEWDTEAFF.

The chain has TRBV12-5 and TRBJ2-1, with D tentatively TRBD2 (7 bases). The CDR3 extends over 20 amino acids. Germline CDR1 reads LGHNT; CDR2 reads FRNRAP. The ends were cut back, 2 bases at V and 6 bases at J, with 29 bases in the middle. This CDR3 reads CASGLPSPEVRGQKGNEQFF. The DNA for the CDR3 is TGTGCTAGTGGTTTGCCCTCTCCCGAGGTGCGGGGGCAAAAAGGCAATGAGCAGTTCTTC. Variable domain in full (rest from reference TRBV12-5 and TRBJ2-1): DARVTQTPRHKVTEMGQEVTMRCQPILGHNTVFWYRQTMMQGLELLAYFRNRAPLDDSGMPKDRFSAEMPDATLATLKIQPSEPRDSAVYFCASGLPSPEVRGQKGNEQFFGPGTRLTVL.

The chain joins TRBV7-9 to TRBJ1-1; D uncertain. Per germline, CDR1 SEHNR and CDR2 FQNEAQ (reference sequence). The V end was cut by 5 bases, the J end by 1 base, with 14 bases between. The CDR3 runs to 15 residues. The CDR3, as DNA: TGTGCCAGCAGCCGACGTCGGCAGGCGAACACTGAAGCTTTCTTT. This encodes CASSRRRQANTEAFF.

V gene TRBV12-3 or TRBV12-4 combines with J gene TRBJ1-1, with D unclear. The V end was cut by 3 bases, the J end by 4 bases, with 9 bases between. The CDR3 is made up of 13 amino acids. CDR3 region: CASSFSDSTEAFF. CDR3 bases: TGTGCCAGCAGTTTCTCGGACTCCACTGAAGCTTTCTTT.

This rearrangement joins TRBV6-5 to TRBJ1-2; TRBD1 aligns across 7 bases. The CDR3 has 16 amino acids. CDR1 is MNHEY and CDR2 is SVGAGI in the germline V gene. The junction had 8 bases not matched to a gene; V was cut back by 0 bases and J by 4 bases. The CDR3 spells CASSYSNSGGAYGYTF. The CDR3 DNA reads as TGTGCCAGCAGTTACTCGAACTCAGGGGGAGCCTATGGCTACACCTTC.

The chain joins TRBV13 to TRBJ1-1, with unresolved D. V was cut by 1 base and J by 8 bases, with 11 bases left in between. The germline CDR1 and CDR2 sequences are PRHDT and FYEKMQ (reference sequence). This CDR3 is built from 13 residues. The DNA of the CDR3 is TGTGCCAGCAGCTTAGAGGACTCAGAGGAAGCTTTCTTT. Amino acid sequence: CASSLEDSEEAFF.

This clone was seen only once. The J gene is TRBJ2-7, the V gene TRBV24-1, with unresolved D. Trimming removed 3 bases from V and 5 bases from J, with 7 bases in between. In germline, CDR1 is KGHDR, CDR2 SFDVKD. The CDR3 spans 12 residues. Here the CDR3 reads CATSDAPDEQYF. In DNA, the CDR3 is TGTGCCACCAGTGATGCCCCTGACGAGCAGTACTTC.

V is TRBV7-3 and J is TRBJ1-6; TRBD1 aligns across 8 bases. The CDR3 extends over 13 amino acids. CDR1 SGHTA and CDR2 FQGTGA come from the germline V gene. V trimming: 5 bases; J trimming: 9 bases; junction bases outside the gene matches: 3. The CDR3 loop is CASSPDRGSPLHF. As DNA, the CDR3 is TGTGCCAGCAGCCCCGACAGGGGTTCACCCCTCCACTTT.

The chain recombines TRBV14 with TRBJ1-1; 10 positions agree with TRBD1. Trimming at V came to 0 bases and at J to 4 bases, leaving 20 bases not matched to a gene. The CDR3 sequence is 21 residues long. Germline V gives CDR1 SGHDN, CDR2 FVKESK. CDR3 sequence (DNA): TGTGCCAGCAGCCAAGAGGGTAACCTACCGTGGGGACAGGGGATAATCACTGAAGCTTTCTTT. It yields the protein CASSQEGNLPWGQGIITEAFF.

The chain combines TRBV5-4 with TRBJ1-2; perhaps TRBD1 as D (5 bases). Germline lookup yields CDR1 SGHNT and CDR2 YYREEE (reference sequence). The V end lost 2 bases, the J end lost 5 bases, and 10 bases lay between the germline ends. The CDR3 sequence is 13 residues long. The CDR3 nucleotides read TGTGCCAGCAGCTTCCCCGGGGGATATGGCTACACCTTC. This translates into CASSFPGGYGYTF.

This chain uses TRBV13 with TRBJ1-4; 8 nucleotides agree with TRBD1. V gave up 0 bases and J gave up 7 bases; unmatched junction bases: 1. The germline V gene has CDR1 PRHDT and CDR2 FYEKMQ (reference sequence). The CDR3 is made up of 14 amino acids. In DNA form, the CDR3 reads TGTGCCAGCAGCTTAGGGGACAGGGTTGAAAAACTGTTTTTT. Translation gives CASSLGDRVEKLFF.

The J gene is TRBJ1-2, the V gene TRBV4-1, with TRBD1 matching 7 bases. J was trimmed by 6 bases and V by 4 bases; bases with no gene match: 5. Germline V gives CDR1 MGHRA, CDR2 YSYEKL. There are 13 residues in the CDR3. The CDR3 DNA reads TGCGCCAGCAGCCGGCTACAGGGGAATGGCTACACCTTC. Translating gives CASSRLQGNGYTF.

The rearrangement joins TRBV4-1 to TRBJ2-2; TRBD1 aligns across 8 bases. Trimming at V came to 6 bases and at J to 7 bases, leaving 10 bases not matched to a gene. The CDR3 length is 15 residues. Germline loops: CDR1 MGHRA, CDR2 YSYEKL. The CDR3 protein is CASRAGGGLGGELFF. Here the CDR3 DNA reads TGCGCCAGCAGGGCAGGGGGCGGATTAGGCGGGGAGCTGTTTTTT.

The rearrangement uses TRBV5-1 and TRBJ2-1; the D gene could be TRBD1 or TRBD2 (6 bases each). This CDR3 contains 15 residues. Trimming cost V 2 bases and J 2 bases, with 11 bases left between them. Germline CDR1 reads SGHRS; CDR2 reads YFSETQ. CDR3 residues: CASSFWGAAYNEQFF. The CDR3 coding sequence is TGCGCCAGCAGCTTCTGGGGGGCGGCCTACAATGAGCAGTTCTTC.

The V call is TRBV28, the J call TRBJ2-7; tentatively, D is TRBD1 (5 bases). The CDR3 is made up of 14 amino acids. Germline V gene lookup returns CDR1 MDHEN and CDR2 SYDVKM. V lost 4 bases and J 6 bases, leaving 16 bases between the germline ends. The CDR3 nucleotides read TGTGCCAGCAGTTCTGGACAACTTTCCGGCGAGCAGTACTTC. It translates to CASSSGQLSGEQYF.

The CDR3 is CASSPRNTGELFF. CDR3 sequence (DNA): TGTGCCAGCAGCCCCCGGAACACCGGGGAGCTGTTTTTT. The gene calls are TRBV7-8 and TRBJ2-2; D gene uncertain. In germline, CDR1 is SGHVS, CDR2 FQNEAQ. This CDR3 spans 13 amino acids. The V and J ends lost 5 bases and 1 base respectively, with 5 bases between them.